What follows are 18 T cell receptor beta chains derived from one specimen sequenced in a study of spatial heterogeneity in lung cancer. Via MiXCR, TCRdb re-called the 5' RACE reads, giving one row per CDR3 protein. The repertoire holds over a thousand distinct CDR3 sequences, with around a third as singletons. Time point given: sample taken at primary tumor resection. Notes on the study in general: The number of expanded tumor alpha and beta chains correlated with mutation number.

These TCRs' antigens remain unknown. Sequencing used lung tumor tissue, obtained at surgery. The receptors were sampled from a male donor with early-stage non-small cell lung cancer.

This clonotype is medium-sized within its sample. Because the library targeted alpha chains, this beta chain is an off-target read whose size means little. This chain joins TRBV2 and TRBJ2-1; D is unresolved. CDR3 length: 12 amino acids. Deletions cut 2 bases from V and 6 bases from J, with 5 bases between. CDR1 and CDR2 (germline): SNHLY, FYNNEI. The CDR3 region has the DNA TGTGCCAGCAGTGAAACCATCAATGAGCAGTTCTTC. Protein sequence: CASSETINEQFF.

By frequency in the sample, this clonotype is large. This beta chain slipped into a library made for alpha chains as a stray read, so its size is not meaningful. The J gene is TRBJ2-3, the V gene TRBV28, with D tentatively TRBD1 (6 bases). The CDR3 length is 14 residues. Germline V gene sequence: CDR1 MDHEN, CDR2 SYDVKM. The V end was cut by 2 bases, the J end by 6 bases, with 12 bases between. Written as DNA, the CDR3 is TGTGCCAGCAGTTTAACAGGGCCATTGGATACGCAGTATTTT. Its translation is CASSLTGPLDTQYF.

For this clonotype: This beta chain is an unintended read in a library built for alpha chains; its size means little. The chain is built from TRBV20-1 and TRBJ2-3; D remains ambiguous. The CDR3 is made up of 14 amino acids. Germline V gene lookup returns CDR1 DFQATT and CDR2 SNEGSKA (reference sequence). V was clipped by 3 bases and J by 0 bases, with 10 bases between them. This CDR3 reads CSASPTASTDTQYF. The CDR3 DNA is TGCAGTGCTAGCCCGACTGCTAGCACAGATACGCAGTATTTT.

Note on this clonotype: Because this beta chain is a stray read in a library intended to capture alpha chains, its abundance should not be given much weight. J is TRBJ1-1 and V is TRBV7-9, with D hard to call. Germline CDR1 SEHNR, CDR2 FQNEAQ (reference sequence). Trimming stripped 3 bases from V and 0 bases from J, with 8 bases between. This CDR3 region has 14 residues. In nucleotides, the CDR3 is TGTGCCAGCAGCTTCGCAGGAATGAACACTGAAGCTTTCTTT. Translated, it gives CASSFAGMNTEAFF.

In its sample, this clonotype was seen a few times. A library made for alpha chains picked up this beta chain off target, so its size means little. The chain combines TRBV7-3 with TRBJ2-3; either TRBD1 or TRBD2 may fit D (5 bases each). The CDR3 is 13 amino acids. The germline gives CDR1 SGHTA, CDR2 FQGTGA. Trimming pared 2 bases from V and 2 bases from J, leaving 5 bases between. The CDR3 DNA reads as TGTGCCAGCAGCTTAGGGACCACAGATACGCAGTATTTT. It yields the protein CASSLGTTDTQYF.

This clonotype is large. Found in a library prepared for alpha chains, this beta chain is an off-target read, and its abundance has little meaning. The chain uses TRBV5-5 and TRBJ2-7, with D uncertain. Germline V gene data show CDR1 as SGHKS and CDR2 as YYEKEE (reference sequence). The CDR3 has 12 amino acids. V lost 3 bases, J lost 1 base, and 5 bases lay in between. The CDR3 DNA reads as TGTGCCAGCAGCTCGGCTTCCTACGAGCAGTACTTC. Translating it yields CASSSASYEQYF.

This clonotype was found a few times. This beta chain came through as a stray read in a library set up for alpha chains, and its size says little. The V and J genes are TRBV28 and TRBJ2-7; TRBD1 matches 12 bases. V shed 6 bases, J shed 7 bases, and the junction held 7 bases outside the gene matches. CDR3 length: 14 residues. Per the germline V gene, CDR1 is MDHEN and CDR2 is SYDVKM. The CDR3 nucleotides are TGTGCCAGCAGGTCCGGGACAGGGGGCGAGGAGCAGTACTTC. It codes for CASRSGTGGEEQYF.

A few counts support this clonotype. In a library made to pick up alpha chains, this beta chain is a stray read with a size that means little. V is TRBV9 and J is TRBJ2-7, with TRBD2 matching over 8 bases. V shed 0 bases and J 3 bases; nucleotides not matched to a gene: 5. The CDR3 runs 15 residues. In germline, CDR1 is SGDLS, CDR2 YYNGEE. This CDR3 is CASSVDPAGVYEQYF. The CDR3 DNA follows: TGTGCCAGCAGCGTAGACCCAGCGGGGGTCTACGAGCAGTACTTC.

On this clonotype: Because this beta chain is a stray read in a library intended to capture alpha chains, its abundance should not be given much weight. The chain employs TRBV4-2 and TRBJ2-7, with a tentative D call TRBD1 (5 bases). The CDR3 totals 14 residues. Per the germline V gene, CDR1 is LGHNA and CDR2 is YNFKEQ. The germline V and J ends were trimmed by 5 bases and 0 bases, with 11 bases remaining between them. CDR3 in DNA: TGTGCCAGCAGCTCCCAGGGTTACTCCTACGAGCAGTACTTC. Residues: CASSSQGYSYEQYF.

This clonotype was counted between two and nine times. Since the library was made to target alpha chains, this beta chain is a stray read and its abundance is not meaningful. This chain connects TRBV5-6 to TRBJ2-1, with TRBD1 identical over 9 bases. CDR3 length equals 16 residues. Germline V lookup: CDR1 SGHDT, CDR2 YYEEEE. Losses at the gene ends were 4 bases for V and 3 bases for J; bases not matched to a gene: 8. CDR3 protein: CASSLSGTGYYNEQFF. The CDR3 DNA is TGTGCCAGCAGCCTCTCCGGGACAGGGTACTACAATGAGCAGTTCTTC.

This clonotype was found a few times. This beta chain represents an off-target read in a library built for alpha chains; its size is of limited meaning. This sequence joins TRBV29-1 and TRBJ2-1; 14 nucleotides line up with TRBD2. The J segment lost 4 bases and the V segment lost 2 bases, leaving 7 bases of the junction unmatched. Germline V gene data show CDR1 as SQVTM and CDR2 as ANQGSEA. The CDR3 runs to 17 residues. As DNA, the CDR3 is TGCAGCGTTGAAATGGGGACTAGCGGGGGAGCTTACAATGAGCAGTTCTTC. Translation: CSVEMGTSGGAYNEQFF.

On this clonotype itself: This beta chain is an off-target read within a library intended for alpha chains, so its frequency means little. The chain couples TRBV20-1 to TRBJ2-2; 7 bases fit TRBD2. Germline V gene lookup returns CDR1 DFQATT and CDR2 SNEGSKA (reference sequence). This CDR3 is built from 16 residues. Trimming removed 0 bases from V and 2 bases from J; junction bases left unmatched: 6. The CDR3 region has the DNA TGCAGTGCTAGAGATACCCTAGCGGTTAACACCGGGGAGCTGTTTTTT. Its translation: CSARDTLAVNTGELFF.

This clonotype is hyperexpanded (1% or more) within its sample. This beta chain lies outside the target of a library built for alpha chains; its clone size means little. The chain combines TRBV5-1 with TRBJ2-1; 12 positions match TRBD2. The CDR3 length is 15 residues. J was trimmed by 8 bases and V by 1 base; bases with no gene match: 4. The germline gives CDR1 SGHRS, CDR2 YFSETQ. The CDR3 reads CASSLSSGGADEQFF. The CDR3 region has the DNA TGCGCCAGCAGCTTGTCTAGCGGGGGGGCCGATGAGCAGTTCTTC.

In its sample, this clonotype is large. In a library made to pick up alpha chains, this beta chain is a stray read with a size that means little. The V and J genes are TRBV6-5 and TRBJ2-3; D is perhaps TRBD1 (6 bases). This CDR3 comprises 16 residues. The V gene's germline CDR1 is MNHEY and CDR2 SVGAGI. Trimming left V 0 bases short and J 2 bases short, with 12 bases between. The CDR3 nucleotides read TGTGCCAGCAGTTACTCGACCGACAGGTCCACAGATACGCAGTATTTT. This encodes CASSYSTDRSTDTQYF.

Note on this clonotype: Little can be read into the size of this beta chain, an off-target read in a library designed for alpha chains. The rearrangement links TRBV5-1 to TRBJ2-7; no firm D call. The CDR3 has 13 amino acids. Trimming pared 3 bases from V and 9 bases from J, leaving 16 bases between. Germline CDR1 SGHRS, CDR2 YFSETQ. The CDR3: CASSWSAAHGQYF. The CDR3 bases are TGCGCCAGCAGCTGGAGCGCCGCTCACGGGCAGTACTTC.

Comments on this clonotype: Its ends do not fully match the called genes, so a read error is possible. This beta chain is an unintended read in a library built for alpha chains; its size means little. The chain carries TRBV15 and TRBJ2-2, with 9 positions matching TRBD2. Germline V gene data show CDR1 as LNHNV and CDR2 as YYDKDF (reference sequence). The CDR3 is 13 residues long. As DNA, the CDR3 is TGTGTCACCAGCGGGGGGCTGTCCGGGGAGCTGTTTTTT. Its translation is CVTSGGLSGELFF.

This clonotype has a handful of counts. This beta chain represents an off-target read in a library built for alpha chains; its size is of limited meaning. This CDR3 is CASSTLGDEQFF. CDR3 in DNA: TGTGCCAGCAGTACCCTGGGCGATGAGCAGTTCTTC. V and J are TRBV6-6 and TRBJ2-1; D is unresolved. The V and J ends lost 5 bases and 8 bases respectively, with 10 bases between them. CDR1 MNHNY and CDR2 SVGAGI come from the germline V gene (reference sequence). This CDR3 comprises 12 residues.

With respect to this clonotype: This beta chain is an off-target read within a library intended for alpha chains, so its frequency means little. This chain connects TRBV28 to TRBJ2-1, with D perhaps being TRBD1 or TRBD2 (6 bases each). V shed 7 bases and J shed 4 bases, with 11 bases lying between them. Germline lookup yields CDR1 MDHEN and CDR2 SYDVKM. The CDR3 loop spans 13 amino acids. The CDR3 region is CASMGGLYNEQFF. CDR3 sequence (DNA): TGTGCCAGCATGGGGGGCTTGTACAATGAGCAGTTCTTC.